The 19 T cell receptor beta chains listed next were all sequenced from one sample in a study of identifying expanded T cells in peripheral blood. Sequencing was performed with immunoSEQ multiplex PCR; in TCRdb, only in-frame clones are kept and a portion is missing. The data hold approximately 90,000 clones, with roughly 90% observed a single time. Source material: blood. Every receptor here comes from a person aged 18 to 70 in good health.

The chain couples TRBV6-6 to TRBJ2-7; no firm D call. Trimming left V 6 bases short and J 1 base short, with 7 bases between. CDR3 length: 12 residues. Per germline, CDR1 MNHNY and CDR2 SVGAGI (reference sequence). CDR3 sequence: CASRGESYEQYF. As DNA, the CDR3 is TGTGCCAGCAGAGGAGAATCCTACGAGCAGTACTTC.

V usage is TRBV9 and J usage is TRBJ1-2; 10 bases are a match to TRBD1. This CDR3 is built from 16 residues. From germline, CDR1 is SGDLS and CDR2 YYNGEE. The ends lost 3 bases at V and 4 bases at J; junction bases unmatched: 9. CDR3 coding DNA: TGTGCCAGCAGCGCCGCCGACAGGGGGCGCAGCTATGGCTACACCTTC. This gives the protein CASSAADRGRSYGYTF.

The V gene is TRBV2, the J gene TRBJ1-2, with TRBD1 identical over 7 bases. The CDR3 spans 16 residues. Looked up from germline, CDR1 is SNHLY and CDR2 is FYNNEI. The junction had 11 bases not matched to a gene; V was cut back by 5 bases and J by 2 bases. CDR3 sequence (DNA): TGTGCCAGCAGTCCCTTCAACAGGGGTTTCAACTATGGCTACACCTTC. The encoded protein is CASSPFNRGFNYGYTF.

The chain carries TRBV9 and TRBJ2-1, with D possibly being TRBD1 (5 bases). In germline, CDR1 is SGDLS, CDR2 YYNGEE. Trimming stripped 4 bases from V and 6 bases from J, with 11 bases between. The CDR3 spans 13 residues. CDR3 protein: CASSPGWGNEQFF. The CDR3 DNA is TGTGCCAGCAGCCCAGGGTGGGGCAATGAGCAGTTCTTC.

For the CDR3, the DNA is TGCGCCAGCAGCCATTCGAGGTTCGGAGGTGGGGCCAACGTCCTGACTTTC. Translating it yields CASSHSRFGGGANVLTF. This chain links TRBV4-1 with TRBJ2-6, with D possibly TRBD2 on 5 matching bases. The CDR3 is made up of 17 amino acids. CDR1 and CDR2 (germline): MGHRA, YSYEKL. Trimming took 3 bases from V and 3 from J, leaving 15 bases between them.

The chain couples TRBV7-9 to TRBJ2-3; 9 bases are shared with TRBD1. The CDR3 is 15 residues long. The V segment lost 0 bases and the J segment 3 bases; nucleotides outside the gene matches: 1. Germline-derived CDR1 and CDR2 are SEHNR and FQNEAQ (reference sequence). The CDR3 here is CASSLAGTGTDTQYF. CDR3 in DNA: TGTGCCAGCAGCTTAGCCGGGACAGGGACAGATACGCAGTATTTT. Filled out from reference TRBV7-9 and TRBJ2-3, the complete variable domain reads DTGVSQNPRHKITKRGQNVTFRCDPISEHNRLYWYRQTLGQGPEFLTYFQNEAQLEKSRLLSDRFSAERPKGSFSTLEIQRTEQGDSAMYLCASSLAGTGTDTQYFGPGTRLTVL.

This chain uses TRBV2 with TRBJ1-2; 8 bases are a match to TRBD1. The ends lost 5 bases at V and 2 bases at J; junction bases unmatched: 4. Germline CDR1 reads SNHLY; CDR2 reads FYNNEI. The CDR3 covers 14 residues. The CDR3 reads CASSIRTGNYGYTF. The CDR3 DNA sequence: TGTGCCAGCAGTATCCGGACAGGGAACTATGGCTACACCTTC.

The chain has TRBV6-1 and TRBJ1-2; D is uncertain. Germline V gene sequence: CDR1 MNHNS, CDR2 SASEGT. Deletions cut 3 bases from V and 4 bases from J, with 12 bases between. The CDR3 loop spans 14 amino acids. The CDR3 sequence: CASSDAWARYGYTF. CDR3 nucleotides: TGTGCCAGCAGTGATGCGTGGGCACGCTATGGCTACACCTTC.

The gene calls are TRBV19 and TRBJ2-1, with D possibly being TRBD2 (5 bases). CDR1 is LNHDA, CDR2 SQIVND, per germline (reference sequence). Trimming cost V 6 bases and J 0 bases, with 12 bases left between them. The CDR3 consists of 15 residues. The CDR3 here is CASRTSGGSYNEQFF. For the CDR3, the DNA is TGTGCCAGTAGGACGAGCGGAGGCTCCTACAATGAGCAGTTCTTC.

V usage is TRBV9 and J usage is TRBJ2-7; D gene uncertain. Germline-derived CDR1 and CDR2 are SGDLS and YYNGEE. V was cut by 0 bases and J by 0 bases, with 10 bases left in between. The CDR3 spans 15 residues. The CDR3 DNA sequence: TGTGCCAGCAGCGTAGGAGGATCAATCTCCTACGAGCAGTACTTC. The encoded protein is CASSVGGSISYEQYF.

The V and J genes are TRBV10-3 and TRBJ2-1; 7 bases align to TRBD2. V shed 7 bases, J shed 2 bases, and the junction held 8 bases outside the gene matches. Looked up from germline, CDR1 is ENHRY and CDR2 is SYGVKD. This CDR3 contains 15 residues. The DNA for the CDR3 is TGTGCCATCACCTCGTGGGGGGGAACCTACAATGAGCAGTTCTTC. Its translation is CAITSWGGTYNEQFF.

This clone is labeled medium-sized (0.01 to 0.1%). V and J are TRBV6-1 and TRBJ1-5; D not resolved. The CDR3 has 13 amino acids. V was trimmed by 7 bases and J by 2 bases, leaving 9 bases between them. Germline values: CDR1 MNHNS, CDR2 SASEGT. The CDR3 region is CASTGVGNQPQHF. The CDR3 DNA reads as TGTGCCAGCACGGGAGTTGGCAATCAGCCCCAGCATTTT.

This chain connects TRBV25-1 to TRBJ2-7, with TRBD1 matching 8 bases. The CDR3 totals 16 residues. Trimming at V came to 2 bases and at J to 3 bases, leaving 9 bases not matched to a gene. In germline, CDR1 is MGHDK, CDR2 SYGVNS. CDR3 nucleotide sequence: TGTGCCAGCAGTGAAATAGGGGACAGGCTGCGCTACGAGCAGTACTTC. Translating gives CASSEIGDRLRYEQYF.

Points on this clone: Different DNA sequences within this sample yield the same CDR3. CDR3 loop: CASSLGGSGNTIYF. As DNA, the CDR3 is TGTGCCAGCAGCTTAGGGGGCTCTGGAAACACCATATATTTT. The rearrangement uses TRBV7-6 and TRBJ1-3; D is undetermined. Germline V lookup: CDR1 SGHVS, CDR2 FNYEAQ. The CDR3 spans 14 residues. The V gene lost 1 base and the J gene lost 0 bases, with 4 bases spanning the gap.

V gene TRBV7-9 combines with J gene TRBJ1-2; D remains unclear. V lost 2 bases and J lost 0, with 7 bases in between. Germline CDR1 SEHNR, CDR2 FQNEAQ (reference sequence). The CDR3 loop spans 14 amino acids. The CDR3 spells CASSLPEANYGYTF. In DNA, the CDR3 is TGTGCCAGCAGCTTACCCGAAGCTAACTATGGCTACACCTTC.

The V and J genes are TRBV7-2 and TRBJ1-1; weak D call: TRBD1 (5 bases). V lost 4 bases and J lost 3, with 15 bases in between. There are 15 residues in the CDR3. In germline, CDR1 is SGHTA, CDR2 FQGNSA. DNA for the CDR3: TGTGCCAGCAGCTCCCGACAGATAGTTTACACTGAAGCTTTCTTT. It yields the protein CASSSRQIVYTEAFF.

The rearrangement joins TRBV9 to TRBJ2-2, with 14 bases identical to TRBD2. The CDR3 is 18 residues long. V lost 0 bases and J lost 8; bases outside the gene matches: 9. Germline V gene lookup returns CDR1 SGDLS and CDR2 YYNGEE. In nucleotides, the CDR3 is TGTGCCAGCAGCGTAGCTACGGGGGGACTAGCGGGAGCAGGGGAGCTGTTTTTT. Protein product: CASSVATGGLAGAGELFF.

V is TRBV19 and J is TRBJ1-1; 8 nucleotides match TRBD1. The CDR3 loop spans 16 amino acids. Per germline, CDR1 LNHDA and CDR2 SQIVND (reference sequence). J gave up 4 bases and V 5 bases, and 12 bases lay outside the gene matches. The CDR3 sequence is CASSPRRADRGTEAFF. The CDR3 coding sequence is TGTGCCAGTAGTCCAAGGAGAGCTGACAGGGGCACTGAAGCTTTCTTT.

The rearrangement joins TRBV15 to TRBJ1-4, with D possibly TRBD1 on 5 matching bases. The CDR3 length is 17 residues. The V and J ends lost 3 bases and 2 bases respectively, with 16 bases between them. Germline CDR1 LNHNV, CDR2 YYDKDF (reference sequence). CDR3 coding DNA: TGTGCCACCAGCAGGGGGGAGGGACGAGCGACTAATGAAAAACTGTTTTTT. Encoded protein: CATSRGEGRATNEKLFF.